Following are 30 T cell receptor beta chains from one sample sequenced in a study of blood T cell repertoires in COVID-19. Produced via immunoSEQ multiplex PCR; TCRdb's table is partial and in-frame only. This repertoire shows around 200,000 clones, 65% to 90% found once; its top ten account for approximately 5%. The source material was peripheral blood. Receptors originate from a human donor in a cohort sampled during active COVID-19.

This chain joins TRBV9 and TRBJ2-1; 9 nucleotides agree with TRBD1. The ends lost 0 bases at V and 8 bases at J; junction bases unmatched: 6. The length of the CDR3 is 15 residues. Germline CDR1 and CDR2: SGDLS and YYNGEE. CDR3 in amino acids: CASSVGDRDFDEQFF. CDR3 nucleotide sequence: TGTGCCAGCAGCGTAGGGGACAGGGATTTTGATGAGCAGTTCTTC.

The gene calls are TRBV19 and TRBJ1-1; maybe TRBD1 (6 bases). Trimming pared 5 bases from V and 1 base from J, leaving 20 bases between. The CDR3 runs 17 residues. The germline CDR1 and CDR2 sequences are LNHDA and SQIVND (reference sequence). In DNA form, the CDR3 reads TGTGCCAGTAGTCCCCGCGGAATTGGCAGGGGGAACACTGAAGCTTTCTTT. Translated, it gives CASSPRGIGRGNTEAFF.

This clone was seen repeatedly, ten times or more. V gene TRBV29-1 combines with J gene TRBJ2-1; 9 bases agree with TRBD2. Germline assignment: CDR1 SQVTM and CDR2 ANQGSEA. The CDR3 is 14 amino acids. V lost 7 bases, J lost 6 bases, and 10 bases stayed unmatched. CDR3 amino acids: CSALAGEAGNEQFF. In DNA, the CDR3 is TGCAGCGCTTTAGCGGGAGAGGCGGGCAATGAGCAGTTCTTC.

The chain couples TRBV6-6 to TRBJ2-2, with TRBD2 identical over 7 bases. This CDR3 has 16 amino acids. The V segment lost 5 bases and the J segment 5 bases; nucleotides outside the gene matches: 11. Germline V CDR1 and CDR2: MNHNY, SVGAGI (reference sequence). The chain's CDR3 is CASSRHYGRDTGELFF. DNA for the CDR3: TGTGCCAGCAGTCGGCACTATGGGAGGGATACCGGGGAGCTGTTTTTT.

The chain links TRBV28 to TRBJ2-3; possibly TRBD2 for D (6 bases). CDR3 length: 14 amino acids. The V end was cut by 3 bases, the J end by 6 bases, with 13 bases between. Germline V gives CDR1 MDHEN, CDR2 SYDVKM. This CDR3 is CASSLEGVSDTQYF. Written as DNA, the CDR3 is TGTGCCAGCAGTTTGGAGGGAGTGTCGGATACGCAGTATTTT.

The rearrangement links TRBV6-2 or TRBV6-3 to TRBJ1-3; TRBD1 is a possible D gene (5 bases). Trimming cost V 2 bases and J 0 bases, with 11 bases left between them. The germline CDR1 and CDR2 sequences are MNHEY and SVGEGT. The CDR3 spans 16 residues. This CDR3 is CASSYVQAYSGNTIYF. CDR3 in DNA: TGTGCCAGCAGTTACGTACAGGCATACTCTGGAAACACCATATATTTT.

The chain joins TRBV27 to TRBJ2-3; 8 bases agree with TRBD1. In germline, CDR1 is MNHEY, CDR2 SMNVEV (reference sequence). V was pared by 0 bases and J by 6 bases, with 5 bases of the junction left unmatched. This CDR3 has 15 residues. The CDR3 DNA follows: TGTGCCAGCAGTTTATCGGGCAGGGGGCGTGATACGCAGTATTTT. It yields the protein CASSLSGRGRDTQYF.

The gene calls are TRBV11-1 and TRBJ2-4, with 9 bases identical to TRBD1. The ends lost 1 base at V and 8 bases at J; junction bases unmatched: 3. CDR1 and CDR2 (germline): SGHAT, FQDESV (reference sequence). The CDR3 covers 14 residues. The CDR3 region is CASSLEGQGDIQYF. The CDR3 DNA sequence: TGTGCCAGCAGCTTAGAGGGACAGGGAGACATTCAGTACTTC.

The chain employs TRBV30 and TRBJ1-2; D gene unclear. Germline values: CDR1 GTSNPN, CDR2 SVGIG (reference sequence). Trimming left V 3 bases short and J 12 bases short, with 14 bases between. This CDR3 is 11 amino acids long. The CDR3 loop reads CAWRRPSRDTF. The CDR3, as DNA: TGTGCCTGGAGGAGACCGAGCCGGGACACCTTC.

This chain joins TRBV18 and TRBJ2-7, with D perhaps matching TRBD2 (5 bases). The CDR3 has 15 amino acids. Germline V gives CDR1 KGHSH, CDR2 LQKENI. Trimming left V 5 bases short and J 5 bases short, with 19 bases between. Written as DNA, the CDR3 is TGTGCCAGCTCAGCCGGGTTGCGGGTAGCGAACGAGCAGTACTTC. Translation gives CASSAGLRVANEQYF.

The chain uses TRBV5-4 and TRBJ2-7, with D uncertain. V dropped 1 base and J dropped 0 bases, with 11 bases sitting between them. Looked up from germline, CDR1 is SGHNT and CDR2 is YYREEE (reference sequence). This CDR3 is built from 15 residues. CDR3 in amino acids: CASSLLTSASYEQYF. CDR3 bases: TGTGCCAGCAGCTTGTTAACGAGTGCCTCCTACGAGCAGTACTTC.

This clone was recorded a few times. The V and J genes are TRBV7-9 and TRBJ2-1; TRBD1 is a possible D gene (6 bases). The CDR3 has 15 amino acids. Germline V gene lookup returns CDR1 SEHNR and CDR2 FQNEAQ (reference sequence). Deletions cut 2 bases from V and 2 bases from J, with 10 bases between. The DNA for the CDR3 is TGTGCCAGCAGCTTAAGGCAGGGGACCTACAATGAGCAGTTCTTC. This codes for CASSLRQGTYNEQFF. The complete variable domain, with remaining parts taken from reference TRBV7-9 and TRBJ2-1, reads DTGVSQNPRHKITKRGQNVTFRCDPISEHNRLYWYRQTLGQGPEFLTYFQNEAQLEKSRLLSDRFSAERPKGSFSTLEIQRTEQGDSAMYLCASSLRQGTYNEQFFGPGTRLTVL.

The V call is TRBV21-1, the J call TRBJ2-7; TRBD2, as called in the table, went unchecked against the DNA. TRBV21-1 is a pseudogene segment. The CDR3 is 16 residues long. The CDR3 loop reads CASSKALAGGPGEQYF. The CDR3 coding sequence is TGTGCCAGCAGCAAAGCCCTAGCGGGAGGGCCAGGTGAGCAGTACTTC.

This chain uses TRBV13 with TRBJ1-5; 10 bases are a match to TRBD1. The CDR3 loop spans 16 amino acids. The germline V gene encodes CDR1 PRHDT and CDR2 FYEKMQ (reference sequence). V shed 0 bases and J 3 bases; nucleotides not matched to a gene: 2. The CDR3 here is CASSLGGQGPNQPQHF. The CDR3 DNA is TGTGCCAGCAGCTTAGGGGGACAGGGGCCCAATCAGCCCCAGCATTTT.

This chain uses TRBV2 with TRBJ1-6; D is possibly TRBD1 (6 bases). The CDR3 is 15 residues long. Germline CDR1 reads SNHLY; CDR2 reads FYNNEI. The germline V and J ends were trimmed by 2 bases and 7 bases, with 12 bases remaining between them. The CDR3, as DNA: TGTGCCAGCAGTGAAATTGGACAGCCGAATTCACCCCTCCACTTT. Protein: CASSEIGQPNSPLHF. The full variable domain, in which reference TRBV2 and TRBJ1-6 provide the parts outside the CDR3, is EPEVTQTPSHQVTQMGQEVILRCVPISNHLYFYWYRQILGQKVEFLVSFYNNEISEKSEIFDDQFSVERPDGSNFTLKIRSTKLEDSAMYFCASSEIGQPNSPLHFGNGTRLTVT.

The rearrangement uses TRBV28 and TRBJ2-3; possible D gene TRBD1, 6 bases. The CDR3 runs to 15 residues. V dropped 7 bases and J dropped 6 bases, with 20 bases sitting between them. Germline V gives CDR1 MDHEN, CDR2 SYDVKM. The CDR3 sequence: CASNRGRATGDTQYF. CDR3 nucleotide sequence: TGTGCCAGCAACCGGGGTCGGGCTACAGGGGATACGCAGTATTTT.

The rearrangement uses TRBV19 and TRBJ1-5; D might be TRBD1 (5 bases). CDR1 is LNHDA, CDR2 SQIVND, per germline (reference sequence). The V end was cut by 7 bases, the J end by 7 bases, with 17 bases between. CDR3 length: 14 amino acids. This chain's CDR3 is CASTITPRGQPQHF. CDR3 nucleotides: TGTGCCAGTACCATCACACCAAGGGGACAGCCCCAGCATTTT.

The gene calls are TRBV27 and TRBJ2-4, with 11 bases identical to TRBD1. V gave up 8 bases and J gave up 1 base; unmatched junction bases: 7. Germline loops: CDR1 MNHEY, CDR2 SMNVEV (reference sequence). CDR3 length: 16 residues. The CDR3 DNA follows: TGTGCCAGCCGGACAGGGGGCGTCTGGGCCAAAAACATTCAGTACTTC. Protein sequence: CASRTGGVWAKNIQYF.

V usage is TRBV7-2 and J usage is TRBJ1-5, with 7 bases matching TRBD1. CDR3 length: 15 amino acids. V shed 5 bases, J shed 6 bases, and the junction held 10 bases outside the gene matches. CDR1 SGHTA and CDR2 FQGNSA come from the germline V gene. The CDR3 spells CASSHNPGGGQPQHF. In DNA, the CDR3 is TGTGCCAGCAGCCATAACCCAGGGGGAGGTCAGCCCCAGCATTTT. The full variable domain, rest sourced from reference TRBV7-2 and TRBJ1-5, is GAGVSQSPSNKVTEKGKDVELRCDPISGHTALYWYRQSLGQGLEFLIYFQGNSAPDKSGLPSDRFSAERTGGSVSTLTIQRTQQEDSAVYLCASSHNPGGGQPQHFGDGTRLSIL.

This rearrangement joins TRBV18 to TRBJ2-3; TRBD2 aligns across 9 bases. Unmatched junction bases numbered 12, after V lost 0 bases and J lost 5 bases. Germline V gene data show CDR1 as KGHSH and CDR2 as LQKENI. The CDR3 is 18 residues long. The CDR3 spells CASSPPPLDSGSEDTQYF. The CDR3 DNA sequence: TGTGCCAGCTCACCACCCCCCTTGGATAGCGGGAGTGAAGATACGCAGTATTTT.

This clone rates as medium-sized. This sequence joins TRBV5-5 and TRBJ2-3; TRBD1 agrees at 11 bases. The CDR3 has 16 amino acids. Looked up from germline, CDR1 is SGHKS and CDR2 is YYEKEE (reference sequence). V was clipped by 6 bases and J by 2 bases; unmatched bases: 8. In DNA, the CDR3 is TGTGCCAGCACCCCTGGACAGGGGGCCTTCACAGATACGCAGTATTTT. It yields the protein CASTPGQGAFTDTQYF.

J is TRBJ2-7 and V is TRBV5-4; no clear D gene. V lost 2 bases and J lost 2, with 11 bases in between. The germline V gene encodes CDR1 SGHNT and CDR2 YYREEE (reference sequence). CDR3 length: 14 residues. The CDR3 spells CASSLNTAPYEQYF. The CDR3 region has the DNA TGTGCCAGCAGCTTAAACACAGCTCCCTACGAGCAGTACTTC.

The chain uses TRBV29-1 and TRBJ1-2; 7 bases line up with TRBD1. With V trimmed by 6 bases and J by 1 base, 8 bases remained unmatched. The germline CDR1 and CDR2 sequences are SQVTM and ANQGSEA. This CDR3 spans 14 amino acids. CDR3 sequence reads: CSVVDRELNYGYTF. The CDR3 DNA reads as TGCAGCGTGGTTGACAGGGAGCTTAACTATGGCTACACCTTC.

The J gene is TRBJ1-4, the V gene TRBV4-2; 9 positions match TRBD1. This CDR3 has 20 amino acids. Trimming at V came to 0 bases and at J to 0 bases, leaving 11 bases not matched to a gene. CDR1 is LGHNA, CDR2 YNFKEQ, per germline. The CDR3 coding sequence is TGTGCCAGCAGCCAAGATCAGTGGACAGGGGCCCTAGCAACTAATGAAAAACTGTTTTTT. It is translated as CASSQDQWTGALATNEKLFF.

This clone was detected a few times. The rearrangement joins TRBV29-1 to TRBJ2-1, with D possibly TRBD2 on 6 matching bases. Germline V gene lookup returns CDR1 SQVTM and CDR2 ANQGSEA. The CDR3 runs to 12 residues. Trimming left V 7 bases short and J 6 bases short, with 13 bases between. The CDR3 loop is CSGLEGGNEQFF. CDR3 sequence (DNA): TGCAGCGGGCTGGAGGGCGGCAATGAGCAGTTCTTC.

The chain combines TRBV19 with TRBJ1-5; D might be TRBD1 (5 bases). Looked up from germline, CDR1 is LNHDA and CDR2 is SQIVND (reference sequence). The V end lost 3 bases, the J end lost 3 bases, and 9 bases lay between the germline ends. The length of the CDR3 is 14 residues. The CDR3 sequence is CASSIMDNNQPQHF. DNA of the CDR3: TGTGCCAGTAGTATCATGGACAACAATCAGCCCCAGCATTTT.

This clone was recorded only once. This chain links TRBV7-2 with TRBJ1-5, with D unclear. Trimming pared 3 bases from V and 5 bases from J, leaving 14 bases between. Germline CDR1 reads SGHTA; CDR2 reads FQGNSA. This CDR3 region has 15 residues. The CDR3 region is CASSFHGLFDQPQHF. As DNA, the CDR3 is TGTGCCAGCAGCTTCCACGGTTTGTTTGATCAGCCCCAGCATTTT.

J is TRBJ1-1 and V is TRBV5-4; D gene unclear. Germline V CDR1 and CDR2: SGHNT, YYREEE (reference sequence). The V end lost 4 bases, the J end lost 4 bases, and 14 bases lay between the germline ends. The CDR3 is 14 residues long. The CDR3 DNA reads TGTGCCAGCAGCATTGGACGCGGAGGCACTGAAGCTTTCTTT. This translates into CASSIGRGGTEAFF.

This chain joins TRBV9 and TRBJ2-3; TRBD1 matches at 10 bases. With V trimmed by 0 bases and J by 3 bases, 1 base remained unmatched. The CDR3 is 15 amino acids. Germline V CDR1 and CDR2: SGDLS, YYNGEE. As DNA, the CDR3 is TGTGCCAGCAGCGTAGTGGGACAGGGGACAGATACGCAGTATTTT. This encodes CASSVVGQGTDTQYF. The variable domain in full, completed from reference TRBV9 and TRBJ2-3, reads DSGVTQTPKHLITATGQRVTLRCSPRSGDLSVYWYQQSLDQGLQFLIQYYNGEERAKGNILERFSAQQFPDLHSELNLSSLELGDSALYFCASSVVGQGTDTQYFGPGTRLTVL.

The rearrangement links TRBV4-3 to TRBJ2-7; a weak D match, TRBD2 (6 bases). The CDR3 length is 13 residues. Germline V gene data show CDR1 as LGHNA and CDR2 as YSLEER. Trimming pared 4 bases from V and 5 bases from J, leaving 12 bases between. DNA for the CDR3: TGCGCCAGCAGCCCCCGACTAGTAGACGAGCAGTACTTC. It is translated as CASSPRLVDEQYF.